Below, one T cell receptor beta chain is given with its context. The data were taken from a study of T cell responses to AZD1222 COVID-19 vaccine. Sequenced by immunoSEQ multiplex PCR; TCRdb stores in-frame clones only, minus some. The sample has 90,000 to 150,000 clones; about 90% are singletons. The specimen comprised peripheral blood, sampled on day 0 of AZD1222 vaccination. This receptor was identified in an adult in good health.

In DNA, the CDR3 is TGTGCCAGCGCCGCGAACACCGGGGAGCTGTTTTTT. Translation gives CASAANTGELFF. The chain uses TRBV2 and TRBJ2-2; D uncertain. Germline CDR1 SNHLY, CDR2 FYNNEI. CDR3 length: 12 residues. Trimming removed 8 bases at V and 0 bases at J, with 4 bases between.